Sequencing of this T cell receptor (beta chain) was carried out in a study of cytomegalovirus exposure and HLA in healthy donors (dated by TCRdb to about 2017). Regarding the research as a whole: According to an earlier analysis of 587 of the donors, some 180 million T cells yielded some 110 million unique TCR beta sequences and 276 Gb of sequence data. Around 330 gigabases of sequencing data and roughly 81 million unique TCR sequences made up an early release that covered about 640 HLA-typed donors. Of the roughly 400 genotyped donors, roughly 80% fell in the genetic ancestry cluster associated with self-reported Caucasian donors. The study aimed to test whether cataloging public T cell receptors could reveal signatures of past pathogen exposure. The T cell repertoires of around 730 subjects were profiled by immunosequencing and related to cytomegalovirus serostatus. A separate validation cohort of roughly 130 different subjects was used in addition to the roughly 700-subject first cohort. To predict cytomegalovirus infection status, the study combined high-throughput TCR immunosequencing, statistical association of individual TCRs with disease status, and machine learning. A later analysis re-analyzed previously published TCR beta repertoires from roughly 600 donors and added high-resolution HLA genotyping to study TCR occurrence patterns. Rather than drawing on any new phenotypic data, the later analysis identified candidate immune exposures from TCR beta sequences and the way those sequences occurred across donors. An earlier analysis of more than 450 of the donors used high-throughput TCR beta sequencing to judge whether each TCR beta V gene segment behaved as functional or pseudogenic. Donor age, sex, ethnicity and CMV serostatus were compiled together with the repertoire data. In a later genetic analysis, genome-wide SNP genotypes for about three fifths of the 666 donors were used, and that subset was treated as a discovery cohort. Every discovery cohort repertoire had been produced on one sequencing platform. Both class I and class II loci were covered by HLA typing, at four-digit resolution. The number of typed donors differed by locus: about 629-630 for A, B, C, DRB1 and DQB1; approximately 520 for DQA1; 606 for DPA1; and approximately 450 for DPB1. A few DR-DQ haplotypes were treated as single units for association and clustering because of strong linkage in the cohort. Among some 410 genotyped donors of the cohort, an average of about 240,000 unique TCR beta nucleotide sequences were sequenced per donor, roughly a sixth of them non-productive.

Turning to this clone: This clone's antigen is unknown. No qualities accompany the bases; no much larger clone lies one base away.

The cohort comprised fewer than 750 healthy bone marrow donors. Cohort members were all nominally healthy when sampled, although unrecorded immune exposures were likely present. The donor was CMV seronegative and was included in the group of about 400 seronegative cohort members. A peripheral blood sample was collected from each donor, and TCR beta sequencing was performed on peripheral blood mononuclear cells. Genomic DNA extraction from the blood cell samples was performed with the Qiagen DNeasy Blood Extraction Kit. CDR1 and CDR2 were assigned from the germline V gene (reference sequence) as GTSNPN and SVGIG. The CDR3 covers 14 residues, taking in both the cysteine and the phenylalanine. CDR3 DNA only is kept here, 42 bases in frame from base 1. Deletion took 3 bases off V and 6 bases off J, with a span of 18 bases between the germline ends. Library preparation used the immunoSEQ multiplex PCR assay. The multiplex PCR relied on a mix of 60 forward primers for TCR Vbeta segments and 13 reverse primers for TCR Jbeta segments. The CDR3 region of rearranged TCR beta genes was amplified from genomic DNA with a multiplex PCR assay. Amplified TCR beta libraries were sequenced as 87-base-pair reads on the Illumina HiSeq System. The study's processing was this. Across the 700 or so repertoires, a later analysis counted 80 million or so unique TCR beta chains, 9.5 million to 12 million of which were shared by at least two donors. Raw reads were error-corrected and collapsed into unique sequences with a nearest-neighbor algorithm that merged closely related sequences to remove PCR and sequencing errors. CDR3 sequences were aligned to IMGT reference sequences to assign V, D and J gene segments. For a sequence to be retained, at least a six-nucleotide match to both a V gene segment and a J gene segment was required. Rearrangements were classified as productive when the CDR3 lacked stop codons and remained in frame with V and J, and all other rearrangements were classified as non-productive. CDR3 was defined by IMGT convention, running from the second conserved V-encoded cysteine to the conserved J-encoded phenylalanine. In an earlier analysis of roughly 610 of the donors, sequences lacking an unambiguous match to a single V gene segment were excluded. In an earlier analysis of almost 600 of the donors, a V segment was called functional when productive rearrangements were above 56.7%, and segregating when the standard deviation between donors exceeded 5%. A statistical classification framework was built to diagnose cytomegalovirus status from the catalog of TCR beta chain sequences. In a later analysis, TCR nucleotide sequences were compared against IMGT/GENE-DB human TR gene sequences so that V and J genes could be assigned. The TCRdist pipeline was used in a later analysis to assign CDR3 sequences and most-parsimonious VDJ recombination scenarios. In a later analysis, every TCR beta chain was defined by the combination of its CDR3 amino acid sequence and its V-gene family, and reads without a unique V-gene family were dropped. To address suspected cross-contamination and a sequencing artifact, a later analysis removed roughly 640 highly shared, low-generation-probability nucleotide sequences. A later analysis calculated a clonal expansion index for each public chain from normalized within-repertoire ranks of inferred template counts. A later analysis computed generation probabilities with a VDJ recombination model fitted to out-of-frame rearrangements, and checked the results against IGoR. In a later analysis, TCR-TCR, TCR-HLA and TCR-CMV co-occurrence was scored with hypergeometric tests, and a repertoire-size bias correction was applied to TCR pairs. A later analysis estimated false discovery rates by permuting HLA or CMV assignments 20 times. In a later analysis, co-occurring TCRs were grouped with DBSCAN, and TCRdist sequence similarity was added when clustering was performed within HLA-allele-positive subsets. Repertoires with fewer than 30,000 or more than 120,000 public chains were left out of co-occurrence clustering, as were several repertoires with anomalous nucleotide sharing. What TCRdb holds here is the immuneACCESS table cut down to in-frame rearrangements. Part of the clones is not present; checked against another copy, under half of the missing clones reflect an unresolved V gene, and the others are unexplained. D and trimming were read from the DNA, whereas the V and J calls and clone size are those reported in that table. The table for this sample lists some 150,000 clones; 75% to 85% of them were counted only once. Clones ranked in the top ten supply about 1% of the sample.

Points the paper makes about the study in general: A further reported finding was that TCR beta sequences accurately predicted the HLA-A and HLA-B alleles for most subjects in the first cohort. In both the original and validation cohorts, the classifier was reported to diagnose cytomegalovirus status with high specificity and sensitivity. A few of the identified cytomegalovirus-associated TCR beta chains were confirmed in vitro to be specific for cytomegalovirus antigens. Because HLA typing was unavailable for some donors at each locus, only the typed subset was used in association tests. The 87-base-pair reads could not distinguish some IMGT-functional V segments, including TRBV6-2 and TRBV6-3, so those segments were excluded. In the study, about 150 TCR beta chains were listed as associated with cytomegalovirus. In a later analysis, the rate of TCR association differed among HLA loci, with DRB1 alleles having the most associated TCRs and HLA-C alleles having the fewest. A later analysis found that HLA-associated TCR beta chains were more clonally expanded and had lower generation probabilities than equally common non-associated chains. Across donors, most TCR sequences were observed very rarely, whereas some public TCRs were present in many individuals. A later genetic analysis associated a missense DCLRE1C variant with V-gene and J-gene trimming of TCR beta chains, and an independent cohort replicated the association. Several of the top co-occurrence clusters appeared to be linked to parvovirus B19, influenza, CMV and Epstein-Barr virus, according to a later analysis. Most CMV-associated TCR beta chains appeared to be HLA-restricted in a later analysis, and the HLA associations seemed to be driven largely by CMV exposure. In a later analysis, some 18,000 TCR beta sequences were associated with specific HLA alleles at a false discovery rate of 0.05. When HLA alleles, especially DR and DQ, strongly co-occurred, TCR associations were difficult to assign to individual alleles. In an earlier analysis of 587 of the donors, most TCR beta V segments appeared in productive rearrangements about 90% or about 30% of the time, broadly matching IMGT annotations. According to the authors, the approach could potentially be generalized to other disease states and immunological phenotypes. This cohort had only TCR beta chains sequenced, and the lack of alpha or paired-chain data limited which features could be detected. Roughly uniform sequencing depth across donors was assumed in presence/absence analyses, although this assumption may not hold. In a later genetic analysis, fewer N-insertions in productive TCRs were reported among donors in an Asian-associated ancestry cluster than the roughly 700-donor mean. A cluster of highly shared sequence variants was judged likely to be a technical artifact of the sequencing pipeline. Correlated functional status among segregating V segments might reflect linkage disequilibrium, but an unknown experimental factor could not be ruled out. For the cohort, immune exposure information was limited to CMV serostatus. Because counts were too low, about 18 rarely observed V segments, including chromosome 9 orphons, were left out of the earlier analysis of 500 to 650 of the donors.

The sample comprised PBMCs. This sequence uses TRBV30 and TRBJ2-7; the best D guess is TRBD1, with 6 bases matching. The TCR sequence derives from a male donor in good health and CMV-seronegative. The bases are TGTGCCTGGAGCCTTATGACAGGACGAAGCGAGCAGTACTTC. Translated, it reads CAWSLMTGRSEQYF.